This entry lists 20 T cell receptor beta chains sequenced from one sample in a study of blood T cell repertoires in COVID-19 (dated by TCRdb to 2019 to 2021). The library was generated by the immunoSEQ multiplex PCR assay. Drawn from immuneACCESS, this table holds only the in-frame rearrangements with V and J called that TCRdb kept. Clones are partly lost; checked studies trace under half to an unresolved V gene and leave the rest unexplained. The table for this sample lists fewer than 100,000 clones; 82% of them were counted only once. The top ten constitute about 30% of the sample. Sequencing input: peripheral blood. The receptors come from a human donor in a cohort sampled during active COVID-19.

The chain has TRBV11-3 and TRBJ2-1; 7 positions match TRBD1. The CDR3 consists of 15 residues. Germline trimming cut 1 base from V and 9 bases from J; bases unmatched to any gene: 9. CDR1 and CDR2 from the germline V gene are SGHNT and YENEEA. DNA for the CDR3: TGTGCCAGCAGCTTAGGATCCTCGACAGGGAGTGAGCAGTTCTTC. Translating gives CASSLGSSTGSEQFF.

The CDR3 loop reads CASSARGSTNEKLFF. CDR3 bases: TGTGCCAGCAGCGCCCGGGGGTCAACTAATGAAAAACTGTTTTTT. The chain employs TRBV9 and TRBJ1-4; TRBD1 is a possible D gene (5 bases). The length of the CDR3 is 15 residues. The V gene lost 3 bases and the J gene lost 0 bases, with 9 bases spanning the gap. From germline, CDR1 is SGDLS and CDR2 YYNGEE.

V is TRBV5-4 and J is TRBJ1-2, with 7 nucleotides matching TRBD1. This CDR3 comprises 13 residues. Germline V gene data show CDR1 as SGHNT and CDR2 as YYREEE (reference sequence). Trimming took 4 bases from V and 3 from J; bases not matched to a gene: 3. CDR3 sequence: CASSRDSHYGYTF. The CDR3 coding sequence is TGTGCCAGCAGCCGGGACAGCCACTATGGCTACACCTTC.

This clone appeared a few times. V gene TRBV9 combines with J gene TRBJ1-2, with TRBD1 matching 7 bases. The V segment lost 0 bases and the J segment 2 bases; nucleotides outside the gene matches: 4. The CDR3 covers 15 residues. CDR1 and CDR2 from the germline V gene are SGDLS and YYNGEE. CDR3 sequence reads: CASSVDPGQNYGYTF. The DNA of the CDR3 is TGTGCCAGCAGCGTAGACCCGGGACAGAACTATGGCTACACCTTC.

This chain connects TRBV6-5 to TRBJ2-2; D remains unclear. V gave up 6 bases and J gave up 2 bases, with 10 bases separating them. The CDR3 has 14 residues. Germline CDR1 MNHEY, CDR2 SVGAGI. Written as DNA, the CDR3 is TGTGCCAGCAGCGGCGGTCTTAACACCGGGGAGCTGTTTTTT. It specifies CASSGGLNTGELFF.

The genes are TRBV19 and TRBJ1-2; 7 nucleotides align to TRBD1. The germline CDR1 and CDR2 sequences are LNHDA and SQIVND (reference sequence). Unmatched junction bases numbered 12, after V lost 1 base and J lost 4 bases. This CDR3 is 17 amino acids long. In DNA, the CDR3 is TGTGCCAGTAGTATAGGGGGATGGGACAGTACCCTCTATGGCTACACCTTC. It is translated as CASSIGGWDSTLYGYTF.

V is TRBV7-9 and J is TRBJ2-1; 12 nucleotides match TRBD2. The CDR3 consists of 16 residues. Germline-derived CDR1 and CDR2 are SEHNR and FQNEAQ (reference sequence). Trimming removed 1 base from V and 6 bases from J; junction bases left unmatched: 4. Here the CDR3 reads CASSLERLAGVNEQFF. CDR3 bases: TGTGCCAGCAGCTTAGAACGACTAGCGGGGGTCAATGAGCAGTTCTTC.

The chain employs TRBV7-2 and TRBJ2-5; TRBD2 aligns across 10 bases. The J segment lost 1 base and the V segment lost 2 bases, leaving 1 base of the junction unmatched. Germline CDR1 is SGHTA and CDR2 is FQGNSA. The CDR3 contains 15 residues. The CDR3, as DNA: TGTGCCAGCAGCTTACAGCGGGGGGGCCAAGAGACCCAGTACTTC. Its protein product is CASSLQRGGQETQYF.

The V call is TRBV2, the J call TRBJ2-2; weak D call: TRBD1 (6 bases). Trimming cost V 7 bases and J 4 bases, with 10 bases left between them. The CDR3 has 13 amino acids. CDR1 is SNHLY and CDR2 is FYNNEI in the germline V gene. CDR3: CASNTGPTGELFF. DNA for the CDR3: TGTGCCAGCAATACAGGGCCCACCGGGGAGCTGTTTTTT.

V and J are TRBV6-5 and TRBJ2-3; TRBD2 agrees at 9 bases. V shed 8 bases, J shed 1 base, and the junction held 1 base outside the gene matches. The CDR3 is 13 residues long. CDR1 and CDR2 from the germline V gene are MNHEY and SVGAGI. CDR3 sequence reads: CASQRGGTDTQYF. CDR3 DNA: TGTGCCAGCCAGCGGGGGGGCACAGATACGCAGTATTTT.

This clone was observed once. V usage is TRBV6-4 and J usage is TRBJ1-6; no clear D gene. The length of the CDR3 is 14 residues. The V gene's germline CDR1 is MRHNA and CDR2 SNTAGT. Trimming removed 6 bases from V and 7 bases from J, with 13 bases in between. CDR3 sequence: CASREGSGNSPLHF. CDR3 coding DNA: TGTGCCAGCAGGGAAGGGTCGGGAAATTCACCCCTCCACTTT.

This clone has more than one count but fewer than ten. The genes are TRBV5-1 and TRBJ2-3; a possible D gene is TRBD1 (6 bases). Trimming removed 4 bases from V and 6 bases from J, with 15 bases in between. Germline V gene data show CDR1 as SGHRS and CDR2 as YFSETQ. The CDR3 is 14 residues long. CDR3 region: CASSPTGRTDTQYF. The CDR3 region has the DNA TGCGCCAGCAGCCCTACAGGGAGAACCGATACGCAGTATTTT.

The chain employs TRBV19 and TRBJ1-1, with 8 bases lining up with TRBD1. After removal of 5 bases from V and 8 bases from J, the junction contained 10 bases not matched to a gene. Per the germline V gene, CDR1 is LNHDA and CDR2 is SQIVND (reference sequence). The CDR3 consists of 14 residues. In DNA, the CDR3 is TGTGCCAGTAGTGCAGGACAGGGCCTGGAGGAAGCTTTCTTT. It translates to CASSAGQGLEEAFF.

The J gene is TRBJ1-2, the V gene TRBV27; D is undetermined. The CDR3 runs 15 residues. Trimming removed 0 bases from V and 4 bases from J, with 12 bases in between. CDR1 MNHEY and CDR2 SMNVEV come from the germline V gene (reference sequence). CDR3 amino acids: CASSLSMGSSYGYTF. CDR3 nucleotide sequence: TGTGCCAGCAGTTTATCGATGGGGAGTTCCTATGGCTACACCTTC.

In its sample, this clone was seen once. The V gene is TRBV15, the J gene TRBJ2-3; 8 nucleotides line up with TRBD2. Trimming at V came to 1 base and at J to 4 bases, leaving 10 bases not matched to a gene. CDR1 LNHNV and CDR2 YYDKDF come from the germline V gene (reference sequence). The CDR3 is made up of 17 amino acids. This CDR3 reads CATSRVERGLNADTQYF. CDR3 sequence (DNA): TGTGCCACCAGCAGAGTTGAGCGGGGGCTAAACGCAGATACGCAGTATTTT. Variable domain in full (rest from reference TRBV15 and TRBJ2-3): DAMVIQNPRYQVTQFGKPVTLSCSQTLNHNVMYWYQQKSSQAPKLLFHYYDKDFNNEADTPDNFQSRRPNTSFCFLDIRSPGLGDTAMYLCATSRVERGLNADTQYFGPGTRLTVL.

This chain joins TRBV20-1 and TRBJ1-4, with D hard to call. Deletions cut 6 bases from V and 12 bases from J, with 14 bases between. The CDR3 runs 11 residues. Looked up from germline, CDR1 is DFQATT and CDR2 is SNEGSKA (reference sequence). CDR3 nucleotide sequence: TGCAGTGCCCTAAGGGCGAGGGAACTGTTTTTT. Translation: CSALRARELFF.

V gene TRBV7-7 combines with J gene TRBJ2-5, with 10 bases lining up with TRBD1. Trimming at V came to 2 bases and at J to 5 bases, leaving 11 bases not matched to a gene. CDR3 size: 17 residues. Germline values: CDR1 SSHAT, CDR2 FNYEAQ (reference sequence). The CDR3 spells CASSLLQGQGMRETQYF. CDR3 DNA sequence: TGTGCCAGCAGCTTATTGCAGGGACAGGGGATGCGGGAGACCCAGTACTTC.

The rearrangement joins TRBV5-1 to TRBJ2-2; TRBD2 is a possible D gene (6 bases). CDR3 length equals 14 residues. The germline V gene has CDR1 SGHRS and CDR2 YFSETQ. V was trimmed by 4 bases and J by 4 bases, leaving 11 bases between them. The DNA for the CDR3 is TGCGCCAGCAGCAGGCAGGGAGGCACCGGGGAGCTGTTTTTT. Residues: CASSRQGGTGELFF. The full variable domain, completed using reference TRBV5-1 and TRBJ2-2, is KAGVTQTPRYLIKTRGQQVTLSCSPISGHRSVSWYQQTPGQGLQFLFEYFSETQRNKGNFPGRFSGRQFSNSRSEMNVSTLELGDSALYLCASSRQGGTGELFFGEGSRLTVL.

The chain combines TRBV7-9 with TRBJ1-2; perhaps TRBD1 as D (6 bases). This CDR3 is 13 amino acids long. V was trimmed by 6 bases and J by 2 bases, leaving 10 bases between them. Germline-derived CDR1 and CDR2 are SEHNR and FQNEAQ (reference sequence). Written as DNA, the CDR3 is TGTGCCAGCAGACCTGGACAGAACTATGGCTACACCTTC. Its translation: CASRPGQNYGYTF.

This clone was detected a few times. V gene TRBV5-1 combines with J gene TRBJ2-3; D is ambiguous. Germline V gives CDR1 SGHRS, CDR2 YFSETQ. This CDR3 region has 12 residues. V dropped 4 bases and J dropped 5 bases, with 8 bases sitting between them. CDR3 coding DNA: TGCGCCAGCAGCGCTACTCGAGATACGCAGTATTTT. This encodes CASSATRDTQYF.